This entry lists 13 T cell receptor beta chains sequenced from one sample in a study of blood T cells in healthy people across ages. It was with a sample-barcoded 5' primer and a J-beta primer mix that a second PCR of roughly 7 to 12 cycles was run. A single record per CDR3 protein comes from TCRdb applying MiXCR to the 5' RACE reads. Of about 780,000 distinct CDR3 sequences listed, about 45% were seen once; the top ten hold 15% to 20%. The sequencing input was blood. All receptors derive from a man at least 80 years old in good health.

V usage is TRBV29-1 and J usage is TRBJ2-7; D tentatively reads TRBD1 or TRBD2 (5 bases each). The V gene lost 0 bases and the J gene lost 0 bases, with 12 bases spanning the gap. Germline V gene data show CDR1 as SQVTM and CDR2 as ANQGSEA. This CDR3 has 15 residues. The CDR3 sequence: CSVEDETGLSYEQYF. The CDR3 DNA reads TGCAGCGTTGAAGATGAAACAGGACTCTCCTACGAGCAGTACTTC.

The chain uses TRBV4-2 and TRBJ1-4; D not certain. This CDR3 is built from 14 residues. The V gene's germline CDR1 is LGHNA and CDR2 YNFKEQ. Trimming cost V 0 bases and J 3 bases, with 5 bases left between them. As DNA, the CDR3 is TGTGCCAGCAGCCAAGATCATTCTAATGAAAAACTGTTTTTT. It translates to CASSQDHSNEKLFF.

The chain joins TRBV7-3 to TRBJ2-5; D perhaps matches TRBD1 (7 bases). The CDR3 runs to 14 residues. CDR1 and CDR2 (germline): SGHTA, FQGTGA. V lost 5 bases and J lost 6, with 16 bases in between. The CDR3, as DNA: TGTGCCAGCAGCGTCGCGGGACAGCCCCAGACCCAGTACTTC. Translation: CASSVAGQPQTQYF.

As regards this clonotype: A junction end diverges from the germline sequence, so it may reflect a read error. The chain joins TRBV6-1 to TRBJ2-5; D is perhaps TRBD1 (5 bases). The tail of the sequence fits TRBJ2-7 better, so the J call may be wrong. The CDR3 covers 13 residues. The V gene's germline CDR1 is MNHNS and CDR2 SASEGT. CDR3 amino acids: CASIIRGSNEQYF. The CDR3 coding sequence is TGTGCCAGCATTATTAGGGGCTCCAACGAGCAGTACTTC.

The V call is TRBV15, the J call TRBJ2-6; D gene uncertain. The CDR3 loop spans 15 amino acids. Germline loops: CDR1 LNHNV, CDR2 YYDKDF (reference sequence). Trimming left V 1 base short and J 0 bases short, with 4 bases between. CDR3 coding DNA: TGTGCCACCAGCAGAGGGATCTCTGGGGCCAACGTCCTGACTTTC. It codes for CATSRGISGANVLTF. The full variable domain, in which reference TRBV15 and TRBJ2-6 provide the parts outside the CDR3, is DAMVIQNPRYQVTQFGKPVTLSCSQTLNHNVMYWYQQKSSQAPKLLFHYYDKDFNNEADTPDNFQSRRPNTSFCFLDIRSPGLGDTAMYLCATSRGISGANVLTFGAGSRLTVL.

This clonotype appeared many times. This chain connects TRBV20-1 to TRBJ2-4, with 7 nucleotides matching TRBD2. CDR1 and CDR2 from the germline V gene are DFQATT and SNEGSKA (reference sequence). The CDR3 is made up of 14 amino acids. J lost 2 bases, V lost 5 bases, and 6 bases had no gene match. Here the CDR3 DNA reads TGCAGTGCTTTGTGGCGGGGGACCAAAAACATTCAGTACTTC. Protein: CSALWRGTKNIQYF.

The chain carries TRBV15 and TRBJ2-7; maybe TRBD1 (6 bases). The length of the CDR3 is 15 residues. Between the trimmed V and J ends, which lost 0 bases and 4 bases, there was a span of 13 bases. CDR1 LNHNV and CDR2 YYDKDF come from the germline V gene (reference sequence). The CDR3 DNA reads TGTGCCACCAGCAGAGATTTAGGGCAGGGGTACGAGCAGTACTTC. It is translated as CATSRDLGQGYEQYF.

The V gene is TRBV5-1, the J gene TRBJ2-5, with a tentative D call TRBD1 (6 bases). V lost 1 base and J 2 bases, leaving 15 bases between the germline ends. Germline V CDR1 and CDR2: SGHRS, YFSETQ. The CDR3 is made up of 16 amino acids. The DNA of the CDR3 is TGCGCCAGCAGCTTGCCGGGACAACTTAGTCAAGAGACCCAGTACTTC. This encodes CASSLPGQLSQETQYF. Drawing the rest from reference TRBV5-1 and TRBJ2-5, the complete variable domain is KAGVTQTPRYLIKTRGQQVTLSCSPISGHRSVSWYQQTPGQGLQFLFEYFSETQRNKGNFPGRFSGRQFSNSRSEMNVSTLELGDSALYLCASSLPGQLSQETQYFGPGTRLLVL.

The rearrangement uses TRBV6-6 and TRBJ2-1; D possibly corresponds to TRBD1 (6 bases). With 10 bases removed from V and 5 bases from J, the gap between germline ends came to 24 bases. CDR1 and CDR2 from the germline V gene are MNHNY and SVGAGI (reference sequence). The CDR3 is 16 amino acids. The CDR3 region is CAISSSGARNHNEQFF. As DNA, the CDR3 is TGTGCCATCAGCAGCTCAGGGGCTAGGAACCACAATGAGCAGTTCTTC.

This sequence joins TRBV29-1 and TRBJ2-5; 8 bases match TRBD2. The germline gives CDR1 SQVTM, CDR2 ANQGSEA. CDR3 length: 14 amino acids. Trimming took 2 bases from V and 11 from J; bases not matched to a gene: 13. CDR3 protein: CSVESGSAIDEQYF. In DNA, the CDR3 is TGCAGCGTTGAAAGCGGGAGTGCAATCGATGAGCAGTACTTC.

This clonotype was detected only a few times. This chain joins TRBV5-1 and TRBJ2-2; D gene ambiguous. There are 15 residues in the CDR3. The germline V gene has CDR1 SGHRS and CDR2 YFSETQ. Trimming pared 3 bases from V and 1 base from J, leaving 10 bases between. CDR3: CASSSGGMNTGELFF. The CDR3 DNA reads as TGCGCCAGCAGCTCTGGCGGCATGAACACCGGGGAGCTGTTTTTT.

The chain carries TRBV12-3 or TRBV12-4 and TRBJ2-7; D is undetermined. The CDR3 runs to 12 residues. The ends were cut back, 6 bases at V and 3 bases at J, with 9 bases in the middle. This chain's CDR3 is CASSKENYEQYF. As DNA, the CDR3 is TGTGCCAGCAGCAAGGAAAACTACGAGCAGTACTTC.

J is TRBJ2-5 and V is TRBV4-1, with TRBD2 matching 8 bases. The germline V gene has CDR1 MGHRA and CDR2 YSYEKL. After removal of 4 bases from V and 2 bases from J, the junction contained 12 bases not matched to a gene. The CDR3 covers 17 residues. CDR3 coding DNA: TGCGCCAGCAGCCTAGAAAGGGCGGGACTAGAACAAGAGACCCAGTACTTC. It encodes CASSLERAGLEQETQYF.